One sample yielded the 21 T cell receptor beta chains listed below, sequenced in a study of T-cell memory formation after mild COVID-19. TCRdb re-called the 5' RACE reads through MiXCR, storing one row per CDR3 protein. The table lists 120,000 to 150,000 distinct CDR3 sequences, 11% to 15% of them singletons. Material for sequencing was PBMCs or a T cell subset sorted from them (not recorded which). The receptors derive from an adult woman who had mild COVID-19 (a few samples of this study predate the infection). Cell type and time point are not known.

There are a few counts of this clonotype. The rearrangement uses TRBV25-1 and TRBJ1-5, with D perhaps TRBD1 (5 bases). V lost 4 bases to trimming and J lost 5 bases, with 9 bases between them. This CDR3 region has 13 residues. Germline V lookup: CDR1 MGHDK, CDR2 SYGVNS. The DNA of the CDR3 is TGTGCCAGCAGTGGCCAGGGTTATCAGCCCCAGCATTTT. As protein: CASSGQGYQPQHF. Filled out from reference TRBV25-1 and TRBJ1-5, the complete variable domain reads EADIYQTPRYLVIGTGKKITLECSQTMGHDKMYWYQQDPGMELHLIHYSYGVNSTEKGDLSSESTVSRIRTEHFPLTLESARPSHTSQYLCASSGQGYQPQHFGDGTRLSIL.

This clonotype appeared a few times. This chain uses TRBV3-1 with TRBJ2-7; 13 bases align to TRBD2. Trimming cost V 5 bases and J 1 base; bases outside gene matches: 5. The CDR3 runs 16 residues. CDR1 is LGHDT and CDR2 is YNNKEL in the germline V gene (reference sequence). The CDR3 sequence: CASSFRTSGSSYEQYF. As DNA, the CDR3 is TGTGCCAGCAGCTTCCGGACTAGCGGGAGTTCCTACGAGCAGTACTTC.

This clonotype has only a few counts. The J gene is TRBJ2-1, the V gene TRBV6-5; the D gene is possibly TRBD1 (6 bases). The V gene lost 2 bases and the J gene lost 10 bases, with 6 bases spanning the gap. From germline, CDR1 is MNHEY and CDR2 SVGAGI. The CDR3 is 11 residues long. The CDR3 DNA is TGTGCCAGCAGTTACGGGACAGAGCAGTTCTTC. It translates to CASSYGTEQFF.

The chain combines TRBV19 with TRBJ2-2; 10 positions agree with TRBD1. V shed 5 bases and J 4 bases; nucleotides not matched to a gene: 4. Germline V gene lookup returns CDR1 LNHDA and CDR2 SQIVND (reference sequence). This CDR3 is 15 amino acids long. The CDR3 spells CASSLGQGPTGELFF. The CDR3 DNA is TGTGCCAGTAGTTTGGGACAGGGGCCCACCGGGGAGCTGTTTTTT. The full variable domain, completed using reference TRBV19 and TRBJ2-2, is DGGITQSPKYLFRKEGQNVTLSCEQNLNHDAMYWYRQDPGQGLRLIYYSQIVNDFQKGDIAEGYSVSREKKESFPLTVTSAQKNPTAFYLCASSLGQGPTGELFFGEGSRLTVL.

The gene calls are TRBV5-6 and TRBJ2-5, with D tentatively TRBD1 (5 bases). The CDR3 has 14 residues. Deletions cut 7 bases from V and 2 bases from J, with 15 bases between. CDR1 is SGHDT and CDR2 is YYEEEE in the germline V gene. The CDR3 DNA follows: TGTGCCAGCGAAACAGCAGGGTATCAAGAGACCCAGTACTTC. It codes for CASETAGYQETQYF.

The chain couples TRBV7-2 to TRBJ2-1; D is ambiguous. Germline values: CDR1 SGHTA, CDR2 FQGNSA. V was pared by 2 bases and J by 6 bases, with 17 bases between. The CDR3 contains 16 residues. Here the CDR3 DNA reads TGTGCCAGCAGCTTACTAGACGTACCACGCCTCAATGAGCAGTTCTTC. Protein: CASSLLDVPRLNEQFF.

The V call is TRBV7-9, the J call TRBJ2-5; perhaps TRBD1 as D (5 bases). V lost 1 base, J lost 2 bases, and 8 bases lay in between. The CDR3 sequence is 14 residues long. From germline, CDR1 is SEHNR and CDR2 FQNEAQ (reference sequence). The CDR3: CASSLETAQETQYF. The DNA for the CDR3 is TGTGCCAGCAGCTTAGAGACAGCTCAAGAGACCCAGTACTTC.

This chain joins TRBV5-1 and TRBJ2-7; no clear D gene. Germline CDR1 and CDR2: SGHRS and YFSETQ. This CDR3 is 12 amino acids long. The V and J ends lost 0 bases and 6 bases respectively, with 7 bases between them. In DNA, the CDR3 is TGCGCCAGCAGCTTGGGGCCGGTCGAGCAGTACTTC. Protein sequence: CASSLGPVEQYF.

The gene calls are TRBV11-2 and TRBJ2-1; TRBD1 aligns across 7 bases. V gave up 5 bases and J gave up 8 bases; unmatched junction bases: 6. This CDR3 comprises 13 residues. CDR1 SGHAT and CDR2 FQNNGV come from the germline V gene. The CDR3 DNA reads TGTGCCAGCAGCCCCTGGACAGGATATGAGCAGTTCTTC. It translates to CASSPWTGYEQFF. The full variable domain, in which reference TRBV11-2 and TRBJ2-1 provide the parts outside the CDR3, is EAGVAQSPRYKIIEKRQSVAFWCNPISGHATLYWYQQILGQGPKLLIQFQNNGVVDDSQLPKDRFSAERLKGVDSTLKIQPAKLEDSAVYLCASSPWTGYEQFFGPGTRLTVL.

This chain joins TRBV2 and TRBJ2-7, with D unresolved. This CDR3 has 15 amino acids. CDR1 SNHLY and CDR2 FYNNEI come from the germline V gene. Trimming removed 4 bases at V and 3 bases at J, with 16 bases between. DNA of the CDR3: TGTGCCAGCAGTGGAACCAGCCCCCACTTCTACGAGCAGTACTTC. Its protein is CASSGTSPHFYEQYF. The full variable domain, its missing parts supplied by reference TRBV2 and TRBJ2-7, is EPEVTQTPSHQVTQMGQEVILRCVPISNHLYFYWYRQILGQKVEFLVSFYNNEISEKSEIFDDQFSVERPDGSNFTLKIRSTKLEDSAMYFCASSGTSPHFYEQYFGPGTRLTVT.

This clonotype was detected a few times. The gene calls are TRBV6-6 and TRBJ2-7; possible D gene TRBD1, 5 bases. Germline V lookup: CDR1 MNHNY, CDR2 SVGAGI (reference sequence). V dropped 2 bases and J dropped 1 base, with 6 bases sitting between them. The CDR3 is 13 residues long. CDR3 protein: CASSYDRSYEQYF. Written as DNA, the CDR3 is TGTGCCAGCAGTTACGACAGATCCTACGAGCAGTACTTC.

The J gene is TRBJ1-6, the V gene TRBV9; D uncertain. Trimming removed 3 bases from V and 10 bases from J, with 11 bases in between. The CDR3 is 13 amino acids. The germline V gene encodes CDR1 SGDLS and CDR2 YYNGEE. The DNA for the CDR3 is TGTGCCAGCAGCGAGGAACCCAGCTCACCCCTCCACTTT. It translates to CASSEEPSSPLHF.

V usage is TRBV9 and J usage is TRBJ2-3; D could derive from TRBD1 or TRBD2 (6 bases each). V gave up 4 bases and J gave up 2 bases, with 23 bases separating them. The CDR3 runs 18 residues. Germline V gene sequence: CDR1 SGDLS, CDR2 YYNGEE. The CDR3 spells CASSPRRGAAYFTDTQYF. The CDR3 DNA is TGTGCCAGCAGCCCACGGAGGGGGGCAGCGTACTTCACAGATACGCAGTATTTT. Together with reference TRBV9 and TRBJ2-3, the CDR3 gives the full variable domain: DSGVTQTPKHLITATGQRVTLRCSPRSGDLSVYWYQQSLDQGLQFLIQYYNGEERAKGNILERFSAQQFPDLHSELNLSSLELGDSALYFCASSPRRGAAYFTDTQYFGPGTRLTVL.

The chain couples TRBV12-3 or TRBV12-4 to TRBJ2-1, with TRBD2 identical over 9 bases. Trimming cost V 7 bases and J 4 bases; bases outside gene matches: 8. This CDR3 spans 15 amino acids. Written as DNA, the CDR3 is TGTGCCAGCATGGGTCCTAGCGGGAATTACAATGAGCAGTTCTTC. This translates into CASMGPSGNYNEQFF.

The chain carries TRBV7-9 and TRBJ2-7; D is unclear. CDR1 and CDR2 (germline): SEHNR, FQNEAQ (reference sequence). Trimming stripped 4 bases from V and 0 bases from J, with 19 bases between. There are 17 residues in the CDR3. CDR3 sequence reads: CASSWPPGTRSSYEQYF. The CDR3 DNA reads TGTGCCAGCAGCTGGCCTCCGGGTACGAGGAGCTCCTACGAGCAGTACTTC.

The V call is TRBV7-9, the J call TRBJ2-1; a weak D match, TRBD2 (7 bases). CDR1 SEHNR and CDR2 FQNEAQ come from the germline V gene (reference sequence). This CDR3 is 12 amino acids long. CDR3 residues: CVGGDSYNEQFF. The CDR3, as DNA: TGTGTAGGGGGGGACTCCTACAATGAGCAGTTCTTC.

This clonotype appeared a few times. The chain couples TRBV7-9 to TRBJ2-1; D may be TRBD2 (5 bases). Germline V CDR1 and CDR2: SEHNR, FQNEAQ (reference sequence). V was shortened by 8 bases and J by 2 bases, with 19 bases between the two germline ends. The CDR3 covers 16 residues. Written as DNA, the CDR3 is TGTGCCAGCCCAACTAAGGTCGAGGGCCCCTACAATGAGCAGTTCTTC. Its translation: CASPTKVEGPYNEQFF.

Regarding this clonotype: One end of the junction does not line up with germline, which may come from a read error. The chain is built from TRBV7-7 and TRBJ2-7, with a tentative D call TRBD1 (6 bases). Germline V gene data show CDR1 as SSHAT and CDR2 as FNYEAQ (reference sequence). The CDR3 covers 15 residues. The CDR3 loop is CASSLGAGDGYEQYF. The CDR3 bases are TGTGCTAGCAGCTTAGGGGCAGGGGATGGCTACGAGCAGTACTTC.

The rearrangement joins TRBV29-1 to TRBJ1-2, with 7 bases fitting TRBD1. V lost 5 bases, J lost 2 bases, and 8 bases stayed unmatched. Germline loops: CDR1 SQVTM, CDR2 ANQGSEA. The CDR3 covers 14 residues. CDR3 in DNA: TGCAGCGTTCTCCGGACAGGAATCAACTATGGCTACACCTTC. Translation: CSVLRTGINYGYTF.

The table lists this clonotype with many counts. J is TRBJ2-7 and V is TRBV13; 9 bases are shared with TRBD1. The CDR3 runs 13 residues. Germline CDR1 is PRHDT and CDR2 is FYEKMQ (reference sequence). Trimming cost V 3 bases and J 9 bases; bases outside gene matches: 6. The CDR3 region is CASSFGTGTWQYF. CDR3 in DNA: TGTGCCAGCAGCTTCGGGACAGGGACATGGCAGTACTTC. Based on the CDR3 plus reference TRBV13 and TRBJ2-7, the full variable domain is AAGVIQSPRHLIKEKRETATLKCYPIPRHDTVYWYQQGPGQDPQFLISFYEKMQSDKGSIPDRFSAQQFSDYHSELNMSSLELGDSALYFCASSFGTGTWQYFGPGTRLTVT.

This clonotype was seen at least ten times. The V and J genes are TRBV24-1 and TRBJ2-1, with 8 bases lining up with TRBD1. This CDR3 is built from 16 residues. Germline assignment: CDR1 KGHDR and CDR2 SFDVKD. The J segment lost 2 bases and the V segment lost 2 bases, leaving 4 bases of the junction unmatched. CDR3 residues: CATSDYQGAPYNEQFF. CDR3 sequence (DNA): TGTGCCACCAGTGATTATCAGGGGGCACCCTACAATGAGCAGTTCTTC.